This T cell receptor beta chain was sequenced for a study of cytomegalovirus exposure and HLA in healthy donors. Primers: 60 Vbeta forward and 13 Jbeta reverse. The protocol was immunoSEQ multiplex PCR, while the TCRdb copy is restricted to in-frame clones and leaves out a portion. The table lists 150,000 to 200,000 clones, 80% to 90% of them singletons. This clone has more than one count but fewer than ten. V was shortened by 6 bases and J by 7 bases, with 18 bases between the two germline ends. Germline CDR1 SQVTM, CDR2 ANQGSEA. The CDR3 is made up of 14 amino acids. The rearrangement uses TRBV29-1 and TRBJ1-4; TRBD1 might be the D (6 bases). Sequencing was performed on PBMCs. This TCR was recovered from a girl between 10 and 17 years old in good health and CMV-seropositive. The DNA for the CDR3 is TGCAGCGTAGGGGGGGACGGGGGTCGTGAAAAACTGTTTTTT. Its translation: CSVGGDGGREKLFF.